This TCR beta chain was obtained from a study of blood T cell repertoires in COVID-19 (TCRdb year 2020). General notes on the study: Samples covering the acute and convalescent phases of COVID-19 were provided by collaborators in the United States, Italy and Spain. The samples were drawn from two sources: the first 160 participants of the ongoing ImmuneRACE study, and some 1,300 subjects contributed by 6 global collaborators. Where HLA class I and class II types were available, the types were taken from metadata supplied by the sample provider, not from assay-based typing. A freely available public database, intended as a resource for researchers studying the immune response to SARS-CoV-2, is where the repertoires were released. Subjects who had been exposed to COVID-19, were actively infected with it, or had recovered from it provided the deeply sampled blood TCRbeta repertoires that made up the dataset. Sample metadata almost always included a de-identified subject ID, COVID-19 status, age in years and sex. The material from the prospective study consisted of cDNA or gDNA derived from T cells, B-cell-depleted T cells, or PBMCs. General study outcomes and caveats: The quantity of clinical and demographic metadata differed by source and by participant and was supplied without curation.

Note on this clone: Its cognate antigen has yet to be identified. No base-level quality is on record; no much larger clone is a single base apart.

Collaborating institutions collected whole blood in K2EDTA tubes following their own protocols. For TCRbeta analysis, collaborator samples were shipped as frozen whole blood, as isolated PBMCs, or as DNA extracted from either sample type. The immunoSEQ Assay, a bias-controlled multiplex PCR, was used to amplify TCRbeta CDR3 regions from genomic DNA. The published analysis was carried out like this. Within the assay, amplification of reference gene primers was used to estimate how many nucleated cells each sample contained. To quantify the absolute abundance of each unique TCRbeta CDR3 rearrangement, sequence reads were collapsed and filtered. For each sample, productive Simpson clonality was calculated as the square root of Simpson's diversity index over productive rearrangements. TCRdb stores this immuneACCESS table with in-frame sequences only. Part of the clones is absent; in the studies checked, under half of the shortfall reflects unresolved V genes, and no reason is known for the rest. That table is the source of V, J and clone size, and D and trimming were worked out from the DNA. This sample lists approximately 57,000 clones; more than 75% were detected once. Roughly 4.8% of the sample comes from the top ten.

This TCR was sampled from a man in his forties with active COVID-19. Material: peripheral blood.

The CDR3 here reads CASSFDGREQFF. The DNA sequence is TGTGCCAGCAGCTTCGATGGGCGTGAGCAGTTCTTC. The rearrangement combines TRBV13 with TRBJ2-1; the D gene cannot be named for sure. V is pared back by 3 bases and J by 9 bases, with 9 bases lying between the germline termini. There are 12 amino acids in the CDR3, from cysteine to phenylalanine inclusive. Only the CDR3 region is kept as DNA, spanning 36 bases read in frame from base 1. CDR1 and CDR2, per the germline V gene (reference sequence), are PRHDT and FYEKMQ.